This passage covers 7 T cell receptor beta chains from one sample sequenced in a study of blood T cell repertoires in COVID-19. Some clones are missing from TCRdb's copy, which holds only in-frame ones; the method was immunoSEQ multiplex PCR. The repertoire consists of 150,000 to 200,000 clones, with 70% to 90% occurring once and the leading ten covering around a fifth. Sequencing was carried out using peripheral blood. The source of these receptors is a man aged 55 to 69 with active or convalescent COVID-19.

V is TRBV7-9 and J is TRBJ1-2; a weak D match, TRBD1 (5 bases). CDR3 length: 13 amino acids. In germline, CDR1 is SEHNR, CDR2 FQNEAQ (reference sequence). Trimming removed 5 bases at V and 8 bases at J, with 15 bases between. The CDR3: CASSPTGGGGYTF. DNA for the CDR3: TGTGCCAGCAGCCCCACTGGGGGGGGAGGCTACACCTTC.

The gene calls are TRBV2 and TRBJ1-6; 8 bases match TRBD1. Germline-derived CDR1 and CDR2 are SNHLY and FYNNEI. After removal of 8 bases from V and 8 bases from J, the junction contained 5 bases not matched to a gene. CDR3 length: 13 amino acids. The CDR3 DNA sequence: TGTGCCAGCTCCCGGACAGGGTATTCACCCCTCCACTTT. The encoded protein is CASSRTGYSPLHF.

This sequence joins TRBV27 and TRBJ2-6; TRBD1 matches 7 bases. Germline CDR1 and CDR2: MNHEY and SMNVEV (reference sequence). J gave up 1 base and V 6 bases, and 12 bases lay outside the gene matches. The length of the CDR3 is 18 residues. The chain's CDR3 is CASRQYRGIGSGANVLTF. CDR3 DNA: TGTGCCAGCAGGCAATACAGGGGTATTGGGTCTGGGGCCAACGTCCTGACTTTC.

The chain joins TRBV10-3 to TRBJ1-5; TRBD1 matches 11 bases. Germline V CDR1 and CDR2: ENHRY, SYGVKD. V trimming: 6 bases; J trimming: 6 bases; junction bases outside the gene matches: 4. This CDR3 has 14 amino acids. The CDR3 nucleotides read TGTGCCATCAGGGGACAGGGGGTCGGTCAGCCCCAGCATTTT. This gives the protein CAIRGQGVGQPQHF.

The gene calls are TRBV5-4 and TRBJ2-7; a weak D match, TRBD2 (7 bases). The CDR3 runs 14 residues. Germline V gives CDR1 SGHNT, CDR2 YYREEE (reference sequence). Trimming pared 4 bases from V and 5 bases from J, leaving 16 bases between. The CDR3 spells CASSLLGGGNEQYF. For the CDR3, the DNA is TGTGCCAGCAGCCTCCTAGGGGGGGGGAACGAGCAGTACTTC.

This clone has just one count. The V and J genes are TRBV18 and TRBJ2-2; 13 bases fit TRBD2. V was pared by 1 base and J by 4 bases, with 3 bases of the junction left unmatched. This CDR3 contains 17 residues. Germline CDR1 is KGHSH and CDR2 is LQKENI. CDR3: CASSPQRLAGGTGELFF. In nucleotides, the CDR3 is TGTGCCAGCTCACCACAGAGACTAGCGGGGGGCACCGGGGAGCTGTTTTTT.

The CDR3 DNA sequence: TGTGCCAGCAGCTTATCAGTGAACACTGAAGCTTTCTTT. Protein sequence: CASSLSVNTEAFF. The rearrangement links TRBV7-3 to TRBJ1-1; D call uncertain. The CDR3 is 13 amino acids. V gave up 2 bases and J gave up 0 bases, with 4 bases separating them. Germline values: CDR1 SGHTA, CDR2 FQGTGA.